This T cell receptor (beta chain) was sequenced during a study of cytomegalovirus exposure and HLA in healthy donors. Researchers ran the PCR with 60 Vbeta and 13 Jbeta primers. The protocol was immunoSEQ multiplex PCR, while the TCRdb copy is restricted to in-frame clones and leaves out a portion. The sample carries 110,000 or so clones, roughly four fifths recorded once. The CDR3 has 12 amino acids. In germline, CDR1 is SNHLY, CDR2 FYNNEI. Trimming removed 3 bases from V and 6 bases from J, with 5 bases in between. The chain joins TRBV2 to TRBJ1-4; D gene uncertain. Sequencing was done on a sample of PBMCs. The receptor comes from a woman in her late teens or twenties in good health and CMV-seronegative. CDR3 in DNA: TGTGCCAGCAGTGATCAGGATGAAAAACTGTTTTTT. Translated, it gives CASSDQDEKLFF.